The clone carrying this T cell receptor (beta chain) has more than one count but fewer than ten. Antigen unknown. This record belongs to a study of early T cells in non-severe SARS-CoV-2 infection. The wider study: Unsorted whole-blood RNA was sequenced in bulk, leaving chains unpaired.

With V trimmed by 3 bases and J by 11 bases, 8 bases remained unmatched. Germline V gene lookup returns CDR1 DFQATT and CDR2 SNEGSKA (reference sequence). CDR3 size: 12 residues. Study conclusions and caveats: Matching with VDJdb favored anti-spike CD8 responses (missing private and CD4 specificities).

The TCR library protocol was used to attach unique molecular identifiers. These identifiers were attached to individual cDNA molecules. TCRdb re-derived calls from the 5' RACE reads in MiXCR, one entry per CDR3 protein. This table has 37,000 or so distinct CDR3 sequences, over 4% appearing once. This clonotype was sampled from an adult who was a healthcare worker with PCR-confirmed SARS-CoV-2 infection or an uninfected control (not recorded which). Source material: whole blood. The chain carries TRBV20-1 and TRBJ1-1; 8 bases fit TRBD1. CDR3 loop: CSASRDRLRAFF. The CDR3 DNA is TGCAGTGCTAGTCGGGACAGGCTCCGCGCTTTCTTT.